This is a list of T cell receptor beta chains from one sample in a study of response to subunit inactivated influenza vaccine. MiXCR, applied by TCRdb to the RT-PCR reads, yields one record per CDR3 protein. The sample has 650,000 to 800,000 distinct CDR3 sequences, approximately 15% seen once. Source: PBMCs from blood, taken 14 to 15 days before vaccination. These receptors all stem from a man in his fifties or sixties who received an inactivated influenza vaccine. Both conserved end residues are part of each CDR3. The order of the fields is D gene, V gene, clone size, CDR3 protein. The D gene is left open where the match is weak. Expanded clones are given a class, and other clones once, few, many or no size at all.

D: TRBD1; V: TRBV12-3/TRBV12-4; size: many; CDR3: CASTETGGNTEAFF
D: TRBD2; V: TRBV29-1; size: NA; CDR3: CSGRLAGSTDTQYF
D: NA; V: TRBV12-3/TRBV12-4; size: NA; CDR3: CASAGGNYGYTF
D: NA; V: TRBV4-2; size: few; CDR3: CASSQDGRPPHTGELFF
D: TRBD1; V: TRBV20-1; size: NA; CDR3: CSAPRQGVNEKLFF
D: NA; V: TRBV29-1; size: NA; CDR3: CSVEDPATGELFF
D: NA; V: TRBV5-1; size: few; CDR3: CASSLELGGHSTDTQYF
D: NA; V: TRBV11-2; size: NA; CDR3: CASSREPTPDNEQFF
D: NA; V: TRBV21-1; size: NA; CDR3: CATALGHSGYTF
D: NA; V: TRBV12-3/TRBV12-4; size: NA; CDR3: CASSLGKGSGNEQFF
D: NA; V: TRBV4-2; size: NA; CDR3: CASSQVGALARNTGELFF
D: TRBD1; V: TRBV6-6; size: NA; CDR3: CASSYSRQGEAFF
D: NA; V: TRBV10-3; size: NA; CDR3: CAISERGAGTDTQYF
D: NA; V: TRBV5-1; size: few; CDR3: CASSPGTLGYTF
D: NA; V: TRBV6-1; size: few; CDR3: CASTWGTKGWVNTEAFF
D: TRBD1; V: TRBV2; size: NA; CDR3: CASRGDRDQPQHF
D: NA; V: TRBV12-3/TRBV12-4; size: many; CDR3: CASRLETGELFF
D: NA; V: TRBV18; size: NA; CDR3: CASSPRPGASTGELFF
D: TRBD1; V: TRBV5-1; size: few; CDR3: CASSSDRWQSYEQYF
D: NA; V: TRBV7-2; size: NA; CDR3: CASRRQPRQETQYF
D: TRBD2; V: TRBV28; size: NA; CDR3: CASSILQRGGGDTQYF
D: TRBD2; V: TRBV6-1; size: few; CDR3: CASSPWTGSTTGTSEFF
D: NA; V: TRBV14; size: NA; CDR3: CASSQEVGSSETQYF
D: NA; V: TRBV5-4; size: NA; CDR3: CASSFLDPPGSSAPDTQYF
D: NA; V: TRBV7-2; size: NA; CDR3: CASSYLDSGINTDTQYF
D: NA; V: TRBV6-5; size: NA; CDR3: CASSYFGEETQYF
D: TRBD1; V: TRBV7-9; size: few; CDR3: CASSKIQGPYEQYF
D: NA; V: TRBV7-8; size: few; CDR3: CASSLSTEDIQYF
D: NA; V: TRBV12-3/TRBV12-4; size: NA; CDR3: CASSFSGSDYNEQFF
D: NA; V: TRBV10-2; size: NA; CDR3: CASSEIAAYEQYF
D: NA; V: TRBV28; size: few; CDR3: CASSLSPSNPMNTEAFF
D: TRBD2; V: TRBV28; size: NA; CDR3: CASSLASGRGNEQFF